Shown below are 30 T cell receptor beta chains from a single sample sequenced in a study of blood T cell repertoires in COVID-19 (TCRdb year 2020). Receptors were amplified or captured by the immunoSEQ multiplex PCR assay. Sourced from immuneACCESS, this table was stored by TCRdb with only in-frame sequences that have V and J called. A share of the clones is absent; for the studies checked, an unresolved V gene accounts for under half, and the remainder has no known explanation. The sample profile shows 350,000 to 450,000 clones; around 89% of them were found once. The ten most abundant clones make up 1.2% of the sample. The sample taken for sequencing was peripheral blood. All receptors come from a man aged 35 to 55 with acute or convalescent COVID-19.

The CDR3 sequence: CASSLGLAGGLDTQYF. The CDR3 nucleotides read TGCGCCAGCAGCCTGGGACTAGCGGGAGGATTGGATACGCAGTATTTT. The V call is TRBV5-1, the J call TRBJ2-3; 15 bases align to TRBD2. CDR1 and CDR2 (germline): SGHRS, YFSETQ. Losses at the gene ends were 4 bases for V and 6 bases for J; bases not matched to a gene: 6. The CDR3 loop spans 16 amino acids. Supplemented by reference TRBV5-1 and TRBJ2-3, the full variable domain reads KAGVTQTPRYLIKTRGQQVTLSCSPISGHRSVSWYQQTPGQGLQFLFEYFSETQRNKGNFPGRFSGRQFSNSRSEMNVSTLELGDSALYLCASSLGLAGGLDTQYFGPGTRLTVL.

As DNA, the CDR3 is TGTGCCAGCAGTCCGGGACTGGCCACAGATACGCAGTATTTT. This translates into CASSPGLATDTQYF. The rearrangement links TRBV6-5 to TRBJ2-3; D is possibly TRBD2 (6 bases). The germline V and J ends were trimmed by 5 bases and 2 bases, with 11 bases remaining between them. CDR3 length equals 14 residues. Germline loops: CDR1 MNHEY, CDR2 SVGAGI.

This chain joins TRBV4-1 and TRBJ1-2, with 7 bases identical to TRBD1. Germline V gene data show CDR1 as MGHRA and CDR2 as YSYEKL. This CDR3 has 16 residues. V lost 3 bases, J lost 4 bases, and 11 bases stayed unmatched. The CDR3 is CASSQHGQVLSYGYTF. In DNA form, the CDR3 reads TGCGCCAGCAGCCAGCACGGACAGGTATTATCCTATGGCTACACCTTC.

This clone was seen only a few times. V and J are TRBV30 and TRBJ2-7; tentative D call: TRBD2 (6 bases). CDR1 is GTSNPN, CDR2 SVGIG, per germline (reference sequence). Trimming cost V 3 bases and J 3 bases, with 9 bases left between them. The CDR3 spans 12 residues. The CDR3: CAWSGGDYEQYF. The CDR3 nucleotides are TGTGCCTGGAGCGGAGGGGACTACGAGCAGTACTTC.

V gene TRBV14 combines with J gene TRBJ1-1; 7 positions agree with TRBD1. Germline V lookup: CDR1 SGHDN, CDR2 FVKESK. The CDR3 contains 21 residues. Unmatched junction bases numbered 20, after V lost 0 bases and J lost 1 base. Here the CDR3 DNA reads TGTGCCAGCAGCCAAGATTATGCGACAGGGTTTTGGGCCCAGGGGAACACTGAAGCTTTCTTT. Protein: CASSQDYATGFWAQGNTEAFF.

The V and J genes are TRBV12-1 and TRBJ1-2; TRBD1 is the table's D call, not checked against the DNA. TRBV12-1 is shown as a pseudogene. The CDR3 contains 13 residues. The CDR3 nucleotides are TGTGCCAGCAGCTACAGGGGGCCGTATGGCTACACCTTC. The encoded protein is CASSYRGPYGYTF.

The chain links TRBV7-8 to TRBJ1-2; 8 nucleotides align to TRBD1. The CDR3 loop spans 15 amino acids. Germline CDR1 reads SGHVS; CDR2 reads FQNEAQ. Losses at the gene ends were 4 bases for V and 1 base for J; bases not matched to a gene: 5. CDR3 DNA: TGTGCCAGCAGCTCGGACAGGGACCTTAACTATGGCTACACCTTC. Amino acids: CASSSDRDLNYGYTF.

The V call is TRBV19, the J call TRBJ1-4; D perhaps matches TRBD1 (6 bases). The CDR3 consists of 15 residues. Germline values: CDR1 LNHDA, CDR2 SQIVND (reference sequence). Between the trimmed V and J ends, which lost 4 bases and 5 bases, there was a span of 14 bases. In DNA form, the CDR3 reads TGTGCCAGTAGTACGTGGACAGAAAGAAATGAAAAACTGTTTTTT. Translated, it gives CASSTWTERNEKLFF.

This clone was picked up one time. CDR3 protein: CASSSGLAGAETQYF. DNA for the CDR3: TGCGCCAGCAGTTCAGGACTAGCGGGAGCAGAGACCCAGTACTTC. The chain is built from TRBV5-1 and TRBJ2-5; 13 nucleotides agree with TRBD2. Germline V CDR1 and CDR2: SGHRS, YFSETQ. The CDR3 contains 15 residues. Trimming at V came to 5 bases and at J to 4 bases, leaving 5 bases not matched to a gene.

The chain combines TRBV12-3 or TRBV12-4 with TRBJ2-7; D may be TRBD1 (5 bases). The ends were cut back, 5 bases at V and 6 bases at J, with 11 bases in the middle. CDR3 size: 12 residues. The CDR3 spells CASSRGSGEQYF. CDR3 in DNA: TGTGCCAGCAGTAGGGGTAGTGGCGAGCAGTACTTC.

The gene calls are TRBV28 and TRBJ1-1; D remains ambiguous. CDR3 length equals 13 residues. Deletions cut 1 base from V and 3 bases from J, with 6 bases between. Germline V gives CDR1 MDHEN, CDR2 SYDVKM. The CDR3 here is CASSLFSDTEAFF. The CDR3 DNA reads TGTGCCAGCAGTTTATTTTCGGACACTGAAGCTTTCTTT.

The rearrangement links TRBV11-2 to TRBJ2-3; 9 nucleotides line up with TRBD2. After removal of 1 base from V and 6 bases from J, the junction contained 2 bases not matched to a gene. Germline CDR1 and CDR2: SGHAT and FQNNGV. This CDR3 is built from 14 residues. The CDR3 sequence is CASSLGGGADTQYF. CDR3 coding DNA: TGTGCCAGCAGCTTAGGCGGGGGGGCTGATACGCAGTATTTT.

The gene calls are TRBV7-9 and TRBJ1-1; the D is unclear. CDR3 length: 10 amino acids. V shed 6 bases and J shed 7 bases, with 6 bases lying between them. From germline, CDR1 is SEHNR and CDR2 FQNEAQ (reference sequence). CDR3 protein: CASSRGEAFF. The CDR3 nucleotides are TGTGCCAGCAGTCGAGGTGAAGCTTTCTTT.

This chain connects TRBV4-1 to TRBJ2-5; 8 positions match TRBD1. Unmatched junction bases numbered 7, after V lost 4 bases and J lost 0 bases. The germline gives CDR1 MGHRA, CDR2 YSYEKL. CDR3 length: 16 amino acids. The CDR3 region has the DNA TGCGCCAGCAGCCCAATATCGACAGGGGACCAAGAGACCCAGTACTTC. Its protein product is CASSPISTGDQETQYF.

The chain has TRBV30 and TRBJ1-2, with TRBD1 matching 7 bases. V trimming: 3 bases; J trimming: 2 bases; junction bases outside the gene matches: 6. Looked up from germline, CDR1 is GTSNPN and CDR2 is SVGIG (reference sequence). The CDR3 is 14 amino acids. The CDR3 region has the DNA TGTGCCTGGAGAGAGATACAGGGGAACTATGGCTACACCTTC. Residues: CAWREIQGNYGYTF.

The rearrangement joins TRBV9 to TRBJ1-2; 7 nucleotides line up with TRBD1. The V gene's germline CDR1 is SGDLS and CDR2 YYNGEE. Trimming cost V 4 bases and J 3 bases; bases outside gene matches: 3. The CDR3 has 13 residues. The CDR3 reads CASSHTGDYGYTF. The CDR3 region has the DNA TGTGCCAGCAGCCATACAGGGGACTATGGCTACACCTTC. The whole variable domain, remainder taken from reference TRBV9 and TRBJ1-2, is DSGVTQTPKHLITATGQRVTLRCSPRSGDLSVYWYQQSLDQGLQFLIQYYNGEERAKGNILERFSAQQFPDLHSELNLSSLELGDSALYFCASSHTGDYGYTFGSGTRLTVV.

The table lists this clone with a few counts. The V call is TRBV9, the J call TRBJ2-7; 8 bases align to TRBD1. The CDR3 runs 14 residues. Germline CDR1 reads SGDLS; CDR2 reads YYNGEE. V trimming: 3 bases; J trimming: 3 bases; junction bases outside the gene matches: 5. CDR3 sequence: CASSGGQGIYEQYF. In DNA form, the CDR3 reads TGTGCCAGCAGCGGCGGACAGGGAATCTACGAGCAGTACTTC.

The genes are TRBV7-8 and TRBJ1-1; 7 positions agree with TRBD1. After removal of 3 bases from V and 4 bases from J, the junction contained 11 bases not matched to a gene. The V gene's germline CDR1 is SGHVS and CDR2 FQNEAQ. The CDR3 extends over 16 amino acids. CDR3 residues: CASSLRDSGSSTEAFF. The CDR3 bases are TGTGCCAGCAGCTTGAGGGACAGCGGGAGTAGCACTGAAGCTTTCTTT. Based on the CDR3 plus reference TRBV7-8 and TRBJ1-1, the full variable domain is GAGVSQSPRYKVAKRGQDVALRCDPISGHVSLFWYQQALGQGPEFLTYFQNEAQLDKSGLPSDRFFAERPEGSVSTLKIQRTQQEDSAVYLCASSLRDSGSSTEAFFGQGTRLTVV.

This clone was seen only once. The chain couples TRBV24-1 to TRBJ1-5, with D perhaps TRBD1 (6 bases). Germline CDR1 KGHDR, CDR2 SFDVKD. This CDR3 comprises 17 residues. The ends were cut back, 4 bases at V and 3 bases at J, with 18 bases in the middle. The CDR3 nucleotides are TGTGCCACCAGTGAGGGGGGGCGCAGCTTTCTCAATCAGCCCCAGCATTTT. This codes for CATSEGGRSFLNQPQHF.

This chain connects TRBV28 to TRBJ2-1; 7 positions match TRBD1. Unmatched junction bases numbered 2, after V lost 3 bases and J lost 3 bases. The CDR3 consists of 14 residues. CDR1 is MDHEN, CDR2 SYDVKM, per germline. The chain's CDR3 is CASSLTGNYNEQFF. CDR3 nucleotides: TGTGCCAGCAGTTTGACAGGGAACTACAATGAGCAGTTCTTC. The variable domain in full, with the rest retrieved from reference TRBV28 and TRBJ2-1, is DVKVTQSSRYLVKRTGEKVFLECVQDMDHENMFWYRQDPGLGLRLIYFSYDVKMKEKGDIPEGYSVSREKKERFSLILESASTNQTSMYLCASSLTGNYNEQFFGPGTRLTVL.

The gene calls are TRBV7-9 and TRBJ1-2; 8 bases align to TRBD1. J lost 4 bases, V lost 4 bases, and 2 bases had no gene match. In germline, CDR1 is SEHNR, CDR2 FQNEAQ (reference sequence). CDR3 length: 13 residues. CDR3 loop: CASSSTGVYGYTF. DNA for the CDR3: TGTGCCAGCAGCTCGACAGGGGTCTATGGCTACACCTTC.

The gene calls are TRBV27 and TRBJ1-2; TRBD1 matches 9 bases. The V and J ends lost 4 bases and 3 bases, in that order; junction bases with no gene match: 6. The CDR3 is 15 residues long. Germline V gene lookup returns CDR1 MNHEY and CDR2 SMNVEV (reference sequence). The chain's CDR3 is CASSSQGAGDYGYTF. DNA for the CDR3: TGTGCCAGCAGTTCACAGGGGGCAGGGGACTATGGCTACACCTTC.

The V gene is TRBV5-4, the J gene TRBJ1-2; 7 bases are a match to TRBD1. The J segment lost 0 bases and the V segment lost 4 bases, leaving 6 bases of the junction unmatched. The CDR3 sequence is 15 residues long. Germline V gene lookup returns CDR1 SGHNT and CDR2 YYREEE (reference sequence). CDR3 in DNA: TGTGCCAGCAGCCTAAGACAGGGCCCTAACTATGGCTACACCTTC. Translating gives CASSLRQGPNYGYTF.

V gene TRBV27 combines with J gene TRBJ1-4; 7 bases fit TRBD1. Per the germline V gene, CDR1 is MNHEY and CDR2 is SMNVEV (reference sequence). With 5 bases clipped from V and 8 bases from J, the junction kept 11 bases outside the gene matches. This CDR3 is 15 amino acids long. CDR3 coding DNA: TGTGCCAGCAGTCCCAGACAGGGCTTTGGAGAAAAACTGTTTTTT. It specifies CASSPRQGFGEKLFF. The variable domain in full, completed from reference TRBV27 and TRBJ1-4, reads EAQVTQNPRYLITVTGKKLTVTCSQNMNHEYMSWYRQDPGLGLRQIYYSMNVEVTDKGDVPEGYKVSRKEKRNFPLILESPSPNQTSLYFCASSPRQGFGEKLFFGSGTQLSVL.

The chain is built from TRBV10-2 and TRBJ1-1; D gene uncertain. V was clipped by 2 bases and J by 0 bases, with 7 bases between them. Germline V gene sequence: CDR1 WSHSY, CDR2 SAAADI. The length of the CDR3 is 14 residues. The DNA of the CDR3 is TGCGCCAGCAGTGAGCCGGTTATGAACACTGAAGCTTTCTTT. It codes for CASSEPVMNTEAFF.

This chain joins TRBV7-3 and TRBJ1-4, with D possibly matching TRBD1 (6 bases). The germline gives CDR1 SGHTA, CDR2 FQGTGA. This CDR3 contains 15 residues. Trimming cost V 1 base and J 7 bases, with 13 bases left between them. CDR3 region: CASSLIFLGAEKLFF. The CDR3 bases are TGTGCCAGCAGCTTAATATTTTTGGGGGCTGAAAAACTGTTTTTT.

The chain recombines TRBV6-2 or TRBV6-3 with TRBJ2-7, with D possibly being TRBD2 (5 bases). The CDR3 contains 15 residues. The germline V gene encodes CDR1 MNHEY and CDR2 SVGEGT. V lost 4 bases and J 1 base, leaving 14 bases between the germline ends. The CDR3, as DNA: TGTGCCAGCAGTTGGCGGGCGCTGGGGTCCTACGAGCAGTACTTC. Protein product: CASSWRALGSYEQYF.

The chain links TRBV18 to TRBJ2-2; D not certain. CDR3 length: 16 amino acids. Trimming took off 4 bases at V and 6 bases at J, with 18 bases between the two ends. Per the germline V gene, CDR1 is KGHSH and CDR2 is LQKENI. CDR3 sequence: CASSRDTGRSAGELFF. In nucleotides, the CDR3 is TGTGCCAGCTCACGAGATACGGGTCGGTCGGCCGGGGAGCTGTTTTTT.

This chain joins TRBV30 and TRBJ2-4; 9 bases line up with TRBD2. CDR1 is GTSNPN and CDR2 is SVGIG in the germline V gene (reference sequence). The CDR3 is 16 amino acids. The V gene end was trimmed by 2 bases and the J gene end by 4 bases; junction bases not matched to a gene: 9. CDR3: CAWSREASGVKNIQYF. CDR3 bases: TGTGCCTGGAGTCGAGAGGCTAGCGGGGTAAAAAACATTCAGTACTTC.

The chain is built from TRBV10-3 and TRBJ1-1; D not certain. The CDR3 runs 12 residues. The V end lost 0 bases, the J end lost 6 bases, and 5 bases lay between the germline ends. Germline-derived CDR1 and CDR2 are ENHRY and SYGVKD. CDR3: CAISESRAEAFF. In DNA, the CDR3 is TGTGCCATCAGTGAGTCGAGGGCTGAAGCTTTCTTT.